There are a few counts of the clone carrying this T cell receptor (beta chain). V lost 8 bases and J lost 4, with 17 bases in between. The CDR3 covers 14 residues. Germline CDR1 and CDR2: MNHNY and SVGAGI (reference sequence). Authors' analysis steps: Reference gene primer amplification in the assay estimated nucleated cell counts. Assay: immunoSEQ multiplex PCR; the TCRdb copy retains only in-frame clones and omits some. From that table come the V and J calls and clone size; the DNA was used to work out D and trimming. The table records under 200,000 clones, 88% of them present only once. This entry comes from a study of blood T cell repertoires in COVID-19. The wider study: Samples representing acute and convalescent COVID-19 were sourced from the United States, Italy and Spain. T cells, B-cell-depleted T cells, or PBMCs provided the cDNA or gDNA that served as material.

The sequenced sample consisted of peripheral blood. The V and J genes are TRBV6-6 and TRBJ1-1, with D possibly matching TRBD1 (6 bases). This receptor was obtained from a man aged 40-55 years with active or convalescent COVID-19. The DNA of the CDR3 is TGTGCCAGCTTTAGGGGGGAGGGGTCCACTGAAGCTTTCTTT. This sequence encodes CASFRGEGSTEAFF.